The 22 T cell receptor beta chains below come from one sample, sequenced in a study of blood T cell repertoires in COVID-19 (dated by TCRdb to 2020 to 2021). The library relied on the immunoSEQ multiplex PCR assay. Sourced from immuneACCESS, this table was stored by TCRdb with only in-frame sequences that have V and J called. A share of the clones is absent; for the studies checked, an unresolved V gene accounts for under half, and the remainder has no known explanation. Present in this sample are about 190,000 clones, more than 75% of which were seen just once. The top ten clones comprise about a sixth of the sample. The material sequenced was PBMCs or T cells enriched from blood (not recorded which). These receptors were obtained from a woman in her forties or fifties with acute COVID-19.

The V and J genes are TRBV5-1 and TRBJ2-1; 14 bases fit TRBD2. The CDR3 is 17 residues long. After removal of 4 bases from V and 7 bases from J, the junction contained 10 bases not matched to a gene. Germline loops: CDR1 SGHRS, CDR2 YFSETQ. CDR3 sequence (DNA): TGCGCCAGCAGCCTCGATAGGACTAGCGGGGGGAAGAATGAGCAGTTCTTC. Translation: CASSLDRTSGGKNEQFF.

The V gene is TRBV21-1, the J gene TRBJ1-4; TRBD1 reflects the table's D call only, with no check against the DNA. TRBV21-1 is given as a pseudogene. This CDR3 is built from 15 residues. The CDR3 DNA sequence: TGTGCCACACTAAGGGGGAAGGCAACTAATGAAAAACTGTTTTTT. As protein: CATLRGKATNEKLFF.

This sequence joins TRBV10-2 and TRBJ1-5, with D tentatively TRBD1 (6 bases). The CDR3 is made up of 14 amino acids. CDR1 WSHSY and CDR2 SAAADI come from the germline V gene. The CDR3 sequence is CVHRDTGSNQPQHF. DNA of the CDR3: TGCGTTCACAGGGACACGGGAAGCAATCAGCCCCAGCATTTT.

The chain has TRBV6-5 and TRBJ1-2; a weak D match, TRBD1 (5 bases). Germline V gene sequence: CDR1 MNHEY, CDR2 SVGAGI. This CDR3 is built from 13 residues. V was shortened by 2 bases and J by 8 bases, with 12 bases between the two germline ends. The CDR3 coding sequence is TGTGCCAGCAGTTACCGGGGGATGGAGGGCTACACCTTC. The encoded protein is CASSYRGMEGYTF.

The chain uses TRBV27 and TRBJ1-2; 7 bases are shared with TRBD1. With V trimmed by 1 base and J by 6 bases, 2 bases remained unmatched. Germline CDR1 MNHEY, CDR2 SMNVEV (reference sequence). This CDR3 spans 13 amino acids. CDR3 residues: CASSLYGTDGYTF. In DNA form, the CDR3 reads TGTGCCAGCAGTTTATACGGGACAGATGGCTACACCTTC.

The chain joins TRBV9 to TRBJ2-3, with a tentative D call TRBD1 (6 bases). Germline assignment: CDR1 SGDLS and CDR2 YYNGEE. The length of the CDR3 is 15 residues. Trimming left V 2 bases short and J 4 bases short, with 14 bases between. CDR3 DNA: TGTGCCAGCAGCGTGTCAGGGGACCCTTCAGATACGCAGTATTTT. This codes for CASSVSGDPSDTQYF.

The gene calls are TRBV5-1 and TRBJ1-3; D uncertain. CDR1 SGHRS and CDR2 YFSETQ come from the germline V gene. V was clipped by 3 bases and J by 0 bases, with 13 bases between them. There are 16 residues in the CDR3. CDR3 nucleotide sequence: TGCGCCAGCAGCTCGGGAAGATCCTACTCTGGAAACACCATATATTTT. This sequence encodes CASSSGRSYSGNTIYF.

As DNA, the CDR3 is TGCGCCAGCAGTGCTGGACTAGATCTTCGGGAGCTGTTTTTT. It translates to CASSAGLDLRELFF. The V gene is TRBV10-1, the J gene TRBJ2-2, with TRBD2 matching 7 bases. The CDR3 has 14 amino acids. Germline-derived CDR1 and CDR2 are WNHNN and SYGVQD (reference sequence). The V and J ends lost 4 bases and 9 bases, in that order; junction bases with no gene match: 8.

The gene calls are TRBV28 and TRBJ1-1; D perhaps matches TRBD1 (5 bases). Germline CDR1 MDHEN, CDR2 SYDVKM. The CDR3 runs to 15 residues. Trimming shortened V by 2 bases and J by 4 bases, and 14 bases separated the two germline ends. CDR3 DNA sequence: TGTGCCAGCAGTTTACAGGGACTCCGGTTCACTGAAGCTTTCTTT. This translates into CASSLQGLRFTEAFF. Complete variable domain (other parts from reference TRBV28 and TRBJ1-1): DVKVTQSSRYLVKRTGEKVFLECVQDMDHENMFWYRQDPGLGLRLIYFSYDVKMKEKGDIPEGYSVSREKKERFSLILESASTNQTSMYLCASSLQGLRFTEAFFGQGTRLTVV.

The chain employs TRBV3-1 (or the pseudogene TRBV3-2) and TRBJ1-1; D gene ambiguous. This CDR3 contains 11 residues. Trimming cost V 9 bases and J 1 base, with 6 bases left between them. Germline V gene data show CDR1 as LGHDT and CDR2 as YNNKEL (reference sequence). The CDR3 here is CASKRNTEAFF. The CDR3 nucleotides are TGTGCCAGTAAGAGGAACACTGAAGCTTTCTTT.

The chain recombines TRBV19 with TRBJ1-5; D may be TRBD1 (6 bases). This CDR3 spans 13 amino acids. CDR1 and CDR2 (germline): LNHDA, SQIVND (reference sequence). Trimming pared 6 bases from V and 15 bases from J, leaving 21 bases between. The CDR3 DNA reads TGTGCCAGTAGCCATCGGGACAAGTCCAGGGGGCATTTT. This codes for CASSHRDKSRGHF.

The V gene is TRBV27, the J gene TRBJ1-2; D perhaps matches TRBD1 (5 bases). Trimming removed 4 bases at V and 0 bases at J, with 12 bases between. The CDR3 runs to 15 residues. Germline CDR1 reads MNHEY; CDR2 reads SMNVEV (reference sequence). The DNA for the CDR3 is TGTGCCAGCAGTTCCTTCGGGGGGGCTAACTATGGCTACACCTTC. Translating gives CASSSFGGANYGYTF.

The chain uses TRBV20-1 and TRBJ2-7; 8 bases map to TRBD1. J was trimmed by 13 bases and V by 6 bases; bases with no gene match: 11. This CDR3 comprises 11 residues. Germline V gives CDR1 DFQATT, CDR2 SNEGSKA (reference sequence). The CDR3 DNA is TGCAGTGCGACGGACAGGGATCTTTTCTACGTC. This encodes CSATDRDLFYV.

This clone showed up just a few times. The chain carries TRBV27 and TRBJ1-1; perhaps TRBD1 as D (6 bases). Between the trimmed V and J ends, which lost 1 base and 6 bases, there was a span of 18 bases. The CDR3 sequence is 16 residues long. Germline V CDR1 and CDR2: MNHEY, SMNVEV (reference sequence). DNA of the CDR3: TGTGCCAGCAGTTTATATTCCTTTGGGGGCGCTTCTGAAGCTTTCTTT. Its translation is CASSLYSFGGASEAFF.

The chain uses TRBV25-1 and TRBJ1-2; TRBD1 aligns across 8 bases. Germline V lookup: CDR1 MGHDK, CDR2 SYGVNS. V was clipped by 3 bases and J by 3 bases; unmatched bases: 0. The CDR3 is made up of 13 amino acids. The CDR3 nucleotides read TGTGCCAGCAGTGAGGACAGGGACTATGGCTACACCTTC. Protein sequence: CASSEDRDYGYTF.

Only one count was recorded for this clone. The CDR3 reads CASRGGRGLGSEAFF. The CDR3 nucleotides read TGTGCCAGCAGGGGTGGTAGGGGGCTTGGGTCTGAAGCTTTCTTT. The V gene is TRBV5-6, the J gene TRBJ1-1; 7 bases agree with TRBD1. Trimming took 5 bases from V and 6 from J; bases not matched to a gene: 13. The CDR3 has 15 amino acids. Germline CDR1 and CDR2: SGHDT and YYEEEE.

The V call is TRBV19, the J call TRBJ1-1; 10 nucleotides match TRBD1. The CDR3 is 16 amino acids. V gave up 4 bases and J gave up 3 bases; unmatched junction bases: 8. Per germline, CDR1 LNHDA and CDR2 SQIVND (reference sequence). CDR3 DNA: TGTGCCAGTAGTACCCCGGGACAGGGGCATTACACTGAAGCTTTCTTT. The encoded protein is CASSTPGQGHYTEAFF.

The chain recombines TRBV2 with TRBJ1-2; TRBD1 matches at 9 bases. The CDR3 contains 13 residues. After removal of 6 bases from V and 7 bases from J, the junction contained 6 bases not matched to a gene. Germline V gene lookup returns CDR1 SNHLY and CDR2 FYNNEI. The CDR3 sequence is CASSVQGASGYTF. As DNA, the CDR3 is TGTGCCAGCAGCGTACAGGGGGCGAGTGGCTACACCTTC.

This clone has only a few counts. The V gene is TRBV7-8, the J gene TRBJ2-5; 11 bases are a match to TRBD1. CDR3 length: 16 residues. J gave up 2 bases and V 4 bases, and 6 bases lay outside the gene matches. CDR1 is SGHVS and CDR2 is FQNEAQ in the germline V gene. DNA for the CDR3: TGTGCCAGCAGCTGGGGGACAGGGGGTTTTCAAGAGACCCAGTACTTC. The encoded protein is CASSWGTGGFQETQYF.

This clone was observed once. The chain is built from TRBV28 and TRBJ1-2; tentative D call: TRBD1 (5 bases). Germline V CDR1 and CDR2: MDHEN, SYDVKM. The CDR3 runs to 17 residues. V shed 2 bases and J shed 3 bases, with 19 bases lying between them. The CDR3 loop reads CASSLPPPDSLHYGYTF. CDR3 bases: TGTGCCAGCAGTTTACCCCCCCCCGACAGTCTTCACTATGGCTACACCTTC.

The gene calls are TRBV18 and TRBJ1-1; 8 bases are a match to TRBD1. This CDR3 is built from 15 residues. With 6 bases clipped from V and 5 bases from J, the junction kept 11 bases outside the gene matches. CDR1 and CDR2 (germline): KGHSH, LQKENI. The CDR3 nucleotides read TGTGCCAGCTCTCGTCGACAGGGGAGGGATACTGAAGCTTTCTTT. It codes for CASSRRQGRDTEAFF.

The chain uses TRBV7-2 and TRBJ2-5; tentative D call: TRBD1 (5 bases). CDR3 length equals 15 residues. V lost 1 base and J lost 5, with 14 bases in between. CDR1 is SGHTA, CDR2 FQGNSA, per germline. In DNA form, the CDR3 reads TGTGCCAGCAGCTTAGTGCAGGGTGAAGGGGAGACCCAGTACTTC. It translates to CASSLVQGEGETQYF.